The 23 T cell receptor beta chains below all came from one sample that was sequenced in a study of beta chain features in type 1 diabetes. Isolated RNA was reverse transcribed in full, so expressed TCRB transcripts were sequenced. Data came from immunoSEQ multiplex PCR; TCRdb stores just in-frame clones and leaves some out. The sample yields fewer than 250,000 clones, around 65% seen once. Sequencing was carried out using naive CD4+ T cells from blood. These receptors were obtained from a man under 40 in good health.

A single count supports this clone. V is TRBV2 and J is TRBJ2-1, with 7 bases that match TRBD2. The CDR3 consists of 13 residues. V gave up 10 bases and J gave up 6 bases; unmatched junction bases: 9. Germline CDR1 reads SNHLY; CDR2 reads FYNNEI. Here the CDR3 reads CATRDPGGNEQFF. The DNA for the CDR3 is TGTGCCACCCGGGACCCGGGGGGCAATGAGCAGTTCTTC.

The rearrangement links TRBV9 to TRBJ2-2, with D unclear. Trimming stripped 2 bases from V and 7 bases from J, with 18 bases between. The germline gives CDR1 SGDLS, CDR2 YYNGEE. The CDR3 has 16 residues. Here the CDR3 DNA reads TGTGCCAGCAGCGTGCAGACGGCCGACCCCAACGGGGAGCTGTTTTTT. Protein: CASSVQTADPNGELFF.

This rearrangement joins TRBV29-1 to TRBJ1-1; D remains unclear. The CDR3 contains 12 residues. Germline V CDR1 and CDR2: SQVTM, ANQGSEA. V lost 5 bases to trimming and J lost 0 bases, with 7 bases between them. The CDR3 DNA is TGCAGCGTTAGTAGAATGAACACTGAAGCTTTCTTT. Translated: CSVSRMNTEAFF.

This clone was picked up a small number of times. The rearrangement joins TRBV2 to TRBJ2-7; the D call may be TRBD1 or TRBD2 (5 bases each). Germline loops: CDR1 SNHLY, CDR2 FYNNEI. The CDR3 covers 14 residues. Trimming removed 6 bases at V and 5 bases at J, with 17 bases between. The CDR3 nucleotides read TGTGCCAGCAGGGTAGAGGTGAGGGGCGACGAGCAGTACTTC. Encoded protein: CASRVEVRGDEQYF. Full variable domain (rest looked up from reference TRBV2 and TRBJ2-7): EPEVTQTPSHQVTQMGQEVILRCVPISNHLYFYWYRQILGQKVEFLVSFYNNEISEKSEIFDDQFSVERPDGSNFTLKIRSTKLEDSAMYFCASRVEVRGDEQYFGPGTRLTVT.

This clone was observed a few times. J is TRBJ2-3 and V is TRBV30; 9 nucleotides match TRBD2. The CDR3 is 14 residues long. The germline V gene encodes CDR1 GTSNPN and CDR2 SVGIG (reference sequence). V lost 0 bases, J lost 7 bases, and 5 bases stayed unmatched. CDR3 bases: TGTGCCTGGAGTGTAGGGCTAGCGGGAAATACGCAGTATTTT. Translation gives CAWSVGLAGNTQYF.

As to this clone: A read error may produce the germline difference seen at one junction end. The V and J genes are TRBV13 and TRBJ2-3, with 9 nucleotides matching TRBD1. This CDR3 comprises 16 residues. Germline V gene data show CDR1 as PRHDT and CDR2 as FYEKMQ (reference sequence). In nucleotides, the CDR3 is TGTGCCAGCAGTTTAGGCTGGGACAGGGGCACAGATACGCAGTATTTT. This sequence encodes CASSLGWDRGTDTQYF.

Regarding this clone: The sample has other DNA sequences that encode this CDR3 too. CDR3 in amino acids: CSVSSYGYTF. The CDR3, as DNA: TGCAGCGTTAGCAGCTATGGCTACACCTTC. The chain carries TRBV29-1 and TRBJ1-2, with D unclear. Trimming shortened V by 5 bases and J by 4 bases, and 5 bases separated the two germline ends. CDR1 and CDR2 from the germline V gene are SQVTM and ANQGSEA. The CDR3 runs to 10 residues.

This clone was recorded a few times. This rearrangement joins TRBV10-1 to TRBJ2-7; no clear D. CDR3 size: 12 residues. Germline V gene data show CDR1 as WNHNN and CDR2 as SYGVQD (reference sequence). Trimming pared 3 bases from V and 1 base from J, leaving 4 bases between. DNA of the CDR3: TGCGCCAGCAGTGATGGATCCTACGAGCAGTACTTC. It is translated as CASSDGSYEQYF.

Here the CDR3 reads CSVGGGISYNEQFF. The CDR3, as DNA: TGCAGCGTTGGAGGGGGTATCTCCTACAATGAGCAGTTCTTC. The rearrangement uses TRBV29-1 and TRBJ2-1, with D perhaps matching TRBD1 (6 bases). Germline V gives CDR1 SQVTM, CDR2 ANQGSEA. V lost 4 bases and J lost 0, with 10 bases in between. This CDR3 spans 14 amino acids.

The CDR3 spells CASSIRQGSGETQYF. Written as DNA, the CDR3 is TGTGCCAGTAGTATTCGGCAGGGGTCAGGAGAGACCCAGTACTTC. This chain connects TRBV19 to TRBJ2-5; a possible D gene is TRBD1 (6 bases). The CDR3 extends over 15 amino acids. V lost 3 bases and J 4 bases, leaving 15 bases between the germline ends. Germline V gene lookup returns CDR1 LNHDA and CDR2 SQIVND (reference sequence).

The rearrangement links TRBV6-5 to TRBJ2-1; tentatively, D is TRBD1 (5 bases). V was trimmed by 6 bases and J by 8 bases, leaving 14 bases between them. Germline CDR1 and CDR2: MNHEY and SVGAGI. There are 13 residues in the CDR3. Here the CDR3 DNA reads TGTGCCAGCAGAAGGACAAAAAATGATGAGCAGTTCTTC. Residues: CASRRTKNDEQFF.

There are a few counts of this clone. Other nucleotide sequences in the sample specify the same CDR3. The chain is built from TRBV30 and TRBJ2-7; unclear D gene. Germline CDR1 and CDR2: GTSNPN and SVGIG (reference sequence). The V end was cut by 1 base, the J end by 0 bases, with 1 base between. The CDR3 sequence is 11 residues long. As DNA, the CDR3 is TGTGCCTGGAGTGCCTCCTACGAGCAGTACTTC. It specifies CAWSASYEQYF.

Only a few counts were recorded for this clone. The same CDR3 arises from other DNA sequences in this sample as well. V is TRBV30 and J is TRBJ1-2, with D unclear. V lost 0 bases and J lost 4, with 9 bases in between. Looked up from germline, CDR1 is GTSNPN and CDR2 is SVGIG (reference sequence). The CDR3 length is 13 residues. CDR3 amino acids: CAWSVNGPYGYTF. CDR3 bases: TGTGCCTGGAGTGTAAACGGTCCCTATGGCTACACCTTC.

The chain employs TRBV7-2 and TRBJ1-6, with a weak D call TRBD1 (6 bases). V lost 4 bases and J 6 bases, leaving 13 bases between the germline ends. Germline CDR1 and CDR2: SGHTA and FQGNSA. The CDR3 length is 15 residues. CDR3 sequence reads: CASSSRGSVNSPLHF. The CDR3 DNA reads as TGTGCCAGCAGCTCCAGGGGTTCGGTTAATTCACCCCTCCACTTT.

The chain is built from TRBV29-1 and TRBJ2-5, with a possible D match to TRBD2 (5 bases). Germline V gene data show CDR1 as SQVTM and CDR2 as ANQGSEA. Trimming stripped 4 bases from V and 9 bases from J, with 18 bases between. This CDR3 comprises 13 residues. The CDR3 is CSVVGRLSVAQYF. The CDR3 coding sequence is TGCAGCGTTGTGGGGAGACTGAGCGTGGCCCAGTACTTC.

A few counts support this clone. The CDR3 is CAWSVLGQGTDTQYF. For the CDR3, the DNA is TGTGCCTGGAGTGTACTTGGCCAGGGGACAGATACGCAGTATTTT. This rearrangement joins TRBV30 to TRBJ2-3, with TRBD1 as a possible D gene (6 bases). V lost 0 bases, J lost 3 bases, and 13 bases lay in between. Germline CDR1 GTSNPN, CDR2 SVGIG (reference sequence). There are 15 residues in the CDR3.

The genes are TRBV4-2 and TRBJ2-5; D remains unclear. The CDR3 is made up of 16 amino acids. With 0 bases removed from V and 3 bases from J, the gap between germline ends came to 14 bases. Germline CDR1 LGHNA, CDR2 YNFKEQ. The CDR3 bases are TGTGCCAGCAGCCAAGATCATGGCAGGTCAAAAGAGACCCAGTACTTC. Translated, it gives CASSQDHGRSKETQYF.

The chain joins TRBV7-9 to TRBJ2-6; D call uncertain. Germline V gives CDR1 SEHNR, CDR2 FQNEAQ (reference sequence). V was cut by 2 bases and J by 0 bases, with 14 bases left in between. The CDR3 length is 18 residues. The CDR3, as DNA: TGTGCCAGCAGCTTATTGAGAACGGTATTCTCTGGGGCCAACGTCCTGACTTTC. It specifies CASSLLRTVFSGANVLTF.

This chain joins TRBV27 and TRBJ1-2; TRBD1 agrees at 9 bases. Per germline, CDR1 MNHEY and CDR2 SMNVEV (reference sequence). CDR3 length: 13 residues. V gave up 5 bases and J gave up 4 bases; unmatched junction bases: 2. The DNA for the CDR3 is TGTGCCAGCAGTCCGACAGGGGGCTATGGCTACACCTTC. Its translation: CASSPTGGYGYTF.

The chain joins TRBV19 to TRBJ2-7; 11 bases line up with TRBD2. Trimming cost V 2 bases and J 4 bases; bases outside gene matches: 10. The CDR3 is 17 amino acids. The germline CDR1 and CDR2 sequences are LNHDA and SQIVND (reference sequence). CDR3 protein: CASSIKSGTSGQYEQYF. The CDR3 coding sequence is TGTGCCAGTAGTATAAAATCCGGGACTAGCGGACAATACGAGCAGTACTTC.

The gene calls are TRBV5-4 and TRBJ2-3; D is possibly TRBD1 (6 bases). Germline-derived CDR1 and CDR2 are SGHNT and YYREEE (reference sequence). The V and J ends lost 7 bases and 6 bases respectively, with 21 bases between them. This CDR3 is 15 amino acids long. CDR3 DNA: TGTGCCAGCGCGCCGGGCCAGGGGATAGGCGATACGCAGTATTTT. Protein: CASAPGQGIGDTQYF.

The chain combines TRBV5-4 with TRBJ2-5, with TRBD2 identical over 9 bases. The length of the CDR3 is 15 residues. V shed 2 bases, J shed 6 bases, and the junction held 8 bases outside the gene matches. Germline assignment: CDR1 SGHNT and CDR2 YYREEE (reference sequence). DNA for the CDR3: TGTGCCAGCAGCTTCCAGAGCGGGGGGCCACAGACCCAGTACTTC. It codes for CASSFQSGGPQTQYF.

This chain connects TRBV7-9 to TRBJ1-2, with no clear D. The CDR3 is made up of 13 amino acids. Germline V lookup: CDR1 SEHNR, CDR2 FQNEAQ (reference sequence). Trimming left V 7 bases short and J 6 bases short, with 15 bases between. The CDR3 DNA is TGTGCCAGCACCCAGCAAGGAGTAGATGGCTACACCTTC. Protein: CASTQQGVDGYTF. Together with reference TRBV7-9 and TRBJ1-2, the CDR3 gives the full variable domain: DTGVSQNPRHKITKRGQNVTFRCDPISEHNRLYWYRQTLGQGPEFLTYFQNEAQLEKSRLLSDRFSAERPKGSFSTLEIQRTEQGDSAMYLCASTQQGVDGYTFGSGTRLTVV.